The following is a T cell receptor (beta chain) sequence with its context. The antigen is not known. The entry originates in a study of beta chain features in type 1 diabetes. Study information: Patients shared similar age, gender and cell yields with healthy donors. Notes on the study in general: Researchers caution that PCR might favor shorter templates, equally among patients and controls. For Type 1 diabetes patients, all four CD4+ subsets carried TCRB CDR3s that were moderately but significantly shorter.

All of the isolated RNA was reverse transcribed, so expressed TCRB transcripts were sequenced. Clones were sequenced by immunoSEQ multiplex PCR, and TCRdb holds only the in-frame ones, with some missing. Of 250,000 to 350,000 clones in the sample, roughly 13% were seen once. Trimming took 9 bases from V and 3 from J; bases not matched to a gene: 3. Germline V gene sequence: CDR1 SNHLY, CDR2 FYNNEI. This CDR3 comprises 13 residues. Averaging around 110 mL, one heparinised blood draw came from each individual donor. Sequencing input: naive CD4+ T cells from blood. This TCR derives from a man between 25 and 39 years old with type 1 diabetes. The chain is built from TRBV2 and TRBJ2-5; 11 bases are a match to TRBD2. CDR3 loop: CARGTSGKETQYF. The CDR3 nucleotides read TGTGCCAGAGGGACTAGCGGAAAAGAGACCCAGTACTTC.